These 27 T cell receptor beta chains were all obtained from the same sample, sequenced in a study of blood T cell repertoires in COVID-19. The method was immunoSEQ multiplex PCR; TCRdb's version includes in-frame clones alone and lacks a portion of them. The repertoire holds tens of thousands of clones, with more than 75% as singletons. The sequenced sample consisted of peripheral blood. The receptors were gathered from a man in his 70s with active or convalescent COVID-19.

This rearrangement joins TRBV7-9 to TRBJ2-7; a weak D match, TRBD2 (5 bases). V was trimmed by 5 bases and J by 6 bases, leaving 11 bases between them. This CDR3 region has 12 residues. Germline CDR1 is SEHNR and CDR2 is FQNEAQ (reference sequence). The CDR3 sequence is CASSPEEAEQYF. The CDR3 DNA is TGTGCCAGCAGCCCCGAGGAGGCCGAGCAGTACTTC.

This sequence joins TRBV20-1 and TRBJ2-1; TRBD2 matches 8 bases. Trimming at V came to 3 bases and at J to 6 bases, leaving 4 bases not matched to a gene. Per the germline V gene, CDR1 is DFQATT and CDR2 is SNEGSKA (reference sequence). There are 13 residues in the CDR3. As DNA, the CDR3 is TGCAGTGCTAGTCCGGGGGGGCTCAATGAGCAGTTCTTC. The encoded protein is CSASPGGLNEQFF.

The genes are TRBV11-2 and TRBJ1-3, with D possibly TRBD1 on 5 matching bases. Germline V gene sequence: CDR1 SGHAT, CDR2 FQNNGV. V lost 5 bases and J 3 bases, leaving 14 bases between the germline ends. The CDR3 is 15 amino acids. The CDR3 DNA reads as TGTGCCAGCAGCCGGGGCGGGGCTGGTGGAAACACCATATATTTT. The encoded protein is CASSRGGAGGNTIYF.

This rearrangement joins TRBV19 to TRBJ1-4; the match to TRBD1 covers 7 bases. In germline, CDR1 is LNHDA, CDR2 SQIVND (reference sequence). This CDR3 is built from 13 residues. J was trimmed by 7 bases and V by 9 bases; bases with no gene match: 8. CDR3 in DNA: TGTGCCAGCAGACAGGGAGAAGCTGAAAAACTGTTTTTT. Translated: CASRQGEAEKLFF.

This chain connects TRBV19 to TRBJ2-1, with 9 bases that match TRBD1. This CDR3 spans 15 amino acids. The junction had 9 bases not matched to a gene; V was cut back by 2 bases and J by 10 bases. CDR1 is LNHDA and CDR2 is SQIVND in the germline V gene (reference sequence). The CDR3 is CASSISGQGIGEQFF. In nucleotides, the CDR3 is TGTGCCAGTAGTATATCGGGACAGGGTATAGGGGAGCAGTTCTTC.

This clone was seen once. This sequence joins TRBV6-5 and TRBJ1-5; TRBD1 matches 7 bases. Germline CDR1 and CDR2: MNHEY and SVGAGI. Unmatched junction bases numbered 5, after V lost 0 bases and J lost 6 bases. CDR3 size: 15 residues. The CDR3 DNA reads TGTGCCAGCAGTTACTCAGGAGGGGGCGGTCAGCCCCAGCATTTT. Translation: CASSYSGGGGQPQHF.

The rearrangement joins TRBV11-3 to TRBJ1-3; D call uncertain. V lost 5 bases, J lost 0 bases, and 11 bases lay in between. Germline CDR1 and CDR2: SGHNT and YENEEA. The CDR3 covers 15 residues. In DNA, the CDR3 is TGTGCCAGCAGCCCCCAGACGGGCTCTGGAAACACCATATATTTT. Residues: CASSPQTGSGNTIYF.

The chain joins TRBV29-1 to TRBJ1-4; no reliable D call. The CDR3 spans 13 residues. Per germline, CDR1 SQVTM and CDR2 ANQGSEA. V was pared by 4 bases and J by 0 bases, with 6 bases between. The CDR3 DNA sequence: TGCAGCGTTGGAAGAGCAACTAATGAAAAACTGTTTTTT. Its translation: CSVGRATNEKLFF.

The chain uses TRBV3-1 (or the pseudogene TRBV3-2) and TRBJ1-1; D not resolved. The CDR3 has 14 residues. The V gene lost 1 base and the J gene lost 6 bases, with 12 bases spanning the gap. CDR1 and CDR2 from the germline V gene are LGHDT and YNNKEL (reference sequence). CDR3 sequence reads: CASSQGESYAEAFF. The CDR3 DNA is TGTGCCAGCAGCCAAGGGGAGTCCTACGCTGAAGCTTTCTTT.

This clone was found a few times. The chain uses TRBV19 and TRBJ1-4; D is undetermined. The V end lost 5 bases, the J end lost 0 bases, and 7 bases lay between the germline ends. Per germline, CDR1 LNHDA and CDR2 SQIVND (reference sequence). The CDR3 totals 14 residues. The CDR3 is CASSRTATNEKLFF. CDR3 sequence (DNA): TGTGCCAGTAGTCGGACTGCAACTAATGAAAAACTGTTTTTT.

The chain joins TRBV7-3 to TRBJ2-1; a possible D gene is TRBD2 (6 bases). The CDR3 extends over 14 amino acids. Germline CDR1 reads SGHTA; CDR2 reads FQGTGA. V was pared by 3 bases and J by 7 bases, with 13 bases between. The CDR3 reads CASSFRDWGNEQFF. The DNA of the CDR3 is TGTGCCAGCAGCTTCCGGGACTGGGGTAATGAGCAGTTCTTC.

V usage is TRBV7-3 and J usage is TRBJ2-1; 7 bases match TRBD2. CDR3 length: 16 residues. The trim removed 5 bases at V and 0 bases at J, leaving 7 bases unmatched. Germline V gene lookup returns CDR1 SGHTA and CDR2 FQGTGA. In nucleotides, the CDR3 is TGTGCCAGCAGCCCCGCCCGGACTAGCTCCTACAATGAGCAGTTCTTC. It specifies CASSPARTSSYNEQFF.

J is TRBJ1-5 and V is TRBV5-1; 7 nucleotides match TRBD1. The V segment lost 6 bases and the J segment 2 bases; nucleotides outside the gene matches: 20. This CDR3 has 19 residues. Per the germline V gene, CDR1 is SGHRS and CDR2 is YFSETQ. The CDR3 protein is CASILMRTGNKLGNQPQHF. The CDR3, as DNA: TGCGCCAGCATACTTATGAGGACAGGAAACAAGCTCGGCAATCAGCCCCAGCATTTT.

This clone was seen only a few times. The chain carries TRBV10-3 and TRBJ2-2; 8 positions match TRBD2. Trimming at V came to 11 bases and at J to 4 bases, leaving 3 bases not matched to a gene. Germline CDR1 and CDR2: ENHRY and SYGVKD. The CDR3 extends over 12 amino acids. Here the CDR3 DNA reads TGTGCCCACCGGGGGGGCACCGGGGAGCTGTTTTTT. It is translated as CAHRGGTGELFF.

The chain joins TRBV19 to TRBJ1-1; perhaps TRBD1 as D (5 bases). V was trimmed by 4 bases and J by 1 base, leaving 16 bases between them. The CDR3 has 16 amino acids. Germline loops: CDR1 LNHDA, CDR2 SQIVND (reference sequence). The CDR3 is CASSNPMGRSNTEAFF. CDR3 in DNA: TGTGCCAGTAGTAACCCCATGGGGCGCTCGAACACTGAAGCTTTCTTT.

The rearrangement joins TRBV2 to TRBJ1-1, with 7 bases lining up with TRBD1. V lost 6 bases, J lost 6 bases, and 13 bases stayed unmatched. The CDR3 consists of 15 residues. Germline V lookup: CDR1 SNHLY, CDR2 FYNNEI. The CDR3 DNA reads as TGTGCCAGCAGGGAATTCGACAGGGTTGAATCTGAAGCTTTCTTT. It is translated as CASREFDRVESEAFF. Using reference TRBV2 and TRBJ1-1 for the parts outside the CDR3, the full variable domain is EPEVTQTPSHQVTQMGQEVILRCVPISNHLYFYWYRQILGQKVEFLVSFYNNEISEKSEIFDDQFSVERPDGSNFTLKIRSTKLEDSAMYFCASREFDRVESEAFFGQGTRLTVV.

The chain couples TRBV28 to TRBJ1-2; D possibly corresponds to TRBD1 (5 bases). The CDR3 contains 13 residues. Germline V lookup: CDR1 MDHEN, CDR2 SYDVKM. The V end lost 7 bases, the J end lost 2 bases, and 11 bases lay between the germline ends. As DNA, the CDR3 is TGTGCCAGCACGACAGCCACCAACTATGGCTACACCTTC. This gives the protein CASTTATNYGYTF.

This chain connects TRBV5-4 to TRBJ2-1; a possible D gene is TRBD1 (5 bases). The CDR3 has 13 residues. Germline V gene lookup returns CDR1 SGHNT and CDR2 YYREEE (reference sequence). V shed 5 bases and J shed 3 bases, with 9 bases lying between them. The CDR3 loop is CASRQTVYNEQFF. In nucleotides, the CDR3 is TGTGCCAGCAGACAGACAGTCTACAATGAGCAGTTCTTC.

The chain links TRBV5-1 to TRBJ2-2; D is perhaps TRBD1 (6 bases). V shed 7 bases and J shed 3 bases, with 13 bases lying between them. The CDR3 covers 14 residues. Germline CDR1 and CDR2: SGHRS and YFSETQ. This chain's CDR3 is CASLRDTYTGELFF. As DNA, the CDR3 is TGCGCCAGCCTAAGGGACACCTACACCGGGGAGCTGTTTTTT. Using reference TRBV5-1 and TRBJ2-2 for the parts outside the CDR3, the full variable domain is KAGVTQTPRYLIKTRGQQVTLSCSPISGHRSVSWYQQTPGQGLQFLFEYFSETQRNKGNFPGRFSGRQFSNSRSEMNVSTLELGDSALYLCASLRDTYTGELFFGEGSRLTVL.

This clone turned up a few times. The V gene is TRBV5-1, the J gene TRBJ2-5; tentatively, D is TRBD1 (6 bases). Between the trimmed V and J ends, which lost 4 bases and 2 bases, there was a span of 15 bases. Germline V CDR1 and CDR2: SGHRS, YFSETQ. This CDR3 region has 15 residues. DNA of the CDR3: TGCGCCAGCAGCACCGGAACAGGGCCGCAAGAGACCCAGTACTTC. Amino acid sequence: CASSTGTGPQETQYF.

The chain couples TRBV6-1 to TRBJ2-1; 10 bases align to TRBD2. J was trimmed by 2 bases and V by 4 bases; bases with no gene match: 5. CDR3 length: 16 residues. CDR1 and CDR2 (germline): MNHNS, SASEGT. The CDR3 protein is CASSGSGGKAYNEQFF. The CDR3 DNA is TGTGCCAGCAGTGGTAGCGGGGGGAAGGCCTACAATGAGCAGTTCTTC.

About this clone: The junction departs from germline at one end; a sequencing error may be responsible. The rearrangement joins TRBV30 to TRBJ2-1, with 10 bases matching TRBD1. Germline V CDR1 and CDR2: GTSNPN, SVGIG (reference sequence). This CDR3 has 15 amino acids. The chain's CDR3 is CAWAATGTGVNGQFF. The CDR3 region has the DNA TGTGCCTGGGCCGCCACCGGGACAGGGGTGAATGGGCAGTTCTTC. The full variable domain, with the rest looked up from reference TRBV30 and TRBJ2-1, is SQTIHQWPATLVQPVGSPLSLECTVEGTSNPNLYWYRQAAGRGLQLLFYSVGIGQISSEVPQNLSASRPQDRQFILSSKKLLLSDSGFYLCAWAATGTGVNGQFFGPGTRLTVL.

The chain recombines TRBV9 with TRBJ2-3; 11 bases fit TRBD2. The CDR3 loop spans 16 amino acids. V gave up 3 bases and J gave up 4 bases; unmatched junction bases: 7. The V gene's germline CDR1 is SGDLS and CDR2 YYNGEE. This CDR3 reads CASSGLTSGASDTQYF. CDR3 nucleotide sequence: TGTGCCAGCAGCGGACTGACTAGCGGGGCGTCAGATACGCAGTATTTT. Full variable domain (remainder filled in from reference TRBV9 and TRBJ2-3): DSGVTQTPKHLITATGQRVTLRCSPRSGDLSVYWYQQSLDQGLQFLIQYYNGEERAKGNILERFSAQQFPDLHSELNLSSLELGDSALYFCASSGLTSGASDTQYFGPGTRLTVL.

The chain recombines TRBV3-1 (or the pseudogene TRBV3-2) with TRBJ2-5; the D is unclear. Trimming removed 3 bases from V and 4 bases from J, with 6 bases in between. Germline CDR1 LGHDT, CDR2 YNNKEL (reference sequence). This CDR3 region has 12 residues. The CDR3 is CASSQGLETQYF. The CDR3 DNA is TGTGCCAGCAGCCAGGGCCTAGAGACCCAGTACTTC.

V is TRBV7-9 and J is TRBJ1-1; no firm D call. Deletions cut 4 bases from V and 3 bases from J, with 12 bases between. Germline lookup yields CDR1 SEHNR and CDR2 FQNEAQ (reference sequence). The CDR3 consists of 14 residues. In DNA form, the CDR3 reads TGTGCCAGCAGCTCCAAAGGGCGGGACACTGAAGCTTTCTTT. Its protein is CASSSKGRDTEAFF.

The V call is TRBV11-3, the J call TRBJ2-7, with D possibly matching TRBD1 (7 bases). Trimming took off 5 bases at V and 3 bases at J, with 17 bases between the two ends. Germline V CDR1 and CDR2: SGHNT, YENEEA. This CDR3 region has 15 residues. The CDR3 sequence: CASSTRQGGHYEQYF. The CDR3 DNA is TGTGCCAGCAGCACCCGACAGGGAGGTCACTACGAGCAGTACTTC.

The rearrangement joins TRBV4-1 to TRBJ2-5, with a possible D match to TRBD2 (5 bases). V lost 4 bases to trimming and J lost 2 bases, with 11 bases between them. This CDR3 spans 14 amino acids. In germline, CDR1 is MGHRA, CDR2 YSYEKL. The CDR3 DNA follows: TGCGCCAGCAGCCCTACGGGATTACAAGAGACCCAGTACTTC. Its translation is CASSPTGLQETQYF.